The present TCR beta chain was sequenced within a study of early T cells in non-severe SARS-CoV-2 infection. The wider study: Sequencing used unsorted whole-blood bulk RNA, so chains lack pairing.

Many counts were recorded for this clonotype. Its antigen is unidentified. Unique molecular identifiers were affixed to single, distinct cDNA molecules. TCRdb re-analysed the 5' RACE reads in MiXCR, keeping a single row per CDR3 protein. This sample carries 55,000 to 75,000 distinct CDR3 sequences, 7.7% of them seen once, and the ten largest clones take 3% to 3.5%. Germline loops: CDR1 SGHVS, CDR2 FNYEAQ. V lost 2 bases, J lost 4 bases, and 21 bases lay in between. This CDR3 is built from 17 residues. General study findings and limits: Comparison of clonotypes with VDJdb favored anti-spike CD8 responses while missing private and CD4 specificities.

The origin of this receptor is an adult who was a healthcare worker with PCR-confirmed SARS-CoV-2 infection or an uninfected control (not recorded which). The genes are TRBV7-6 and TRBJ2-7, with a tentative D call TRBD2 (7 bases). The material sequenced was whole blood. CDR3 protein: CASSLFSGGAGRYEQYF. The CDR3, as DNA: TGTGCCAGCAGCTTATTTTCGGGGGGCGCGGGTCGATACGAGCAGTACTTC.